This T cell receptor beta chain stems from a study of regulatory T cells in long-lasting Graves disease. Stated time point: newly diagnosed GD, antithyroid drugs for less than 3 months. Following extraction of RNA from PBMCs, that RNA was used to make the TCR library. Comment on this clonotype: Just one base apart from a much larger clone, this may be a read error.

Germline V gene lookup returns CDR1 MNHEY and CDR2 SVGEGT. The CDR3 has 14 amino acids. For TCR beta, libraries came from iRepertoire HTBI primers and Arm-PCR of CDR3 regions. TCRdb redid the calling of the multiplex PCR reads with MiXCR, one entry per CDR3 protein. The sample holds more than 450,000 distinct CDR3 sequences; around 12% are singletons and the top ten take around 9.3%. The same specimen was also included in a second study, on T cells in Graves' hyperthyroidism and ophthalmopathy.

This clonotype was sampled from a woman in her twenties or thirties with Graves disease. This chain connects TRBV6-2 or TRBV6-3 to TRBJ1-2, with 8 positions matching TRBD1. Material: peripheral blood mononuclear cells (PBMCs), obtained at new diagnosis, from a patient treated with antithyroid drugs. CDR3 sequence reads: CAGRGTGRNYGYTF. The CDR3 DNA sequence: TGTGCCGGCAGGGGGACAGGAAGGAACTATGGCTACACCTTC.